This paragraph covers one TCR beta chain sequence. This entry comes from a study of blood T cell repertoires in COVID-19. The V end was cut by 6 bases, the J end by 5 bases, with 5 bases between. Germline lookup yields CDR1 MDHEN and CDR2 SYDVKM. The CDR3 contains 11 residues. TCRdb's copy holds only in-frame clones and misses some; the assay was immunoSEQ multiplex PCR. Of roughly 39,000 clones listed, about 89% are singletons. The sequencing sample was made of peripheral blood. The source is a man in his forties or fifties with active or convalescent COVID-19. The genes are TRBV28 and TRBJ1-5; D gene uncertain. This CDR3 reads CASSSYQPQHF. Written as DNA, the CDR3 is TGTGCCAGCAGCTCCTATCAGCCCCAGCATTTT.